The 3 T cell receptor beta chains below come from one sample, sequenced in a study of early T cells in non-severe SARS-CoV-2 infection. One entry per CDR3 protein results from TCRdb running MiXCR on the 5' RACE reads. The table shows tens of thousands of distinct CDR3 sequences, with more than 12% occurring only once. Source: whole blood, taken at baseline. The receptors derive from an adult who was a healthcare worker with PCR-confirmed SARS-CoV-2 infection or an uninfected control (not recorded which).

The table lists this clonotype with many counts. V gene TRBV11-2 combines with J gene TRBJ2-7; TRBD2 matches 7 bases. Germline assignment: CDR1 SGHAT and CDR2 FQNNGV. J lost 5 bases, V lost 7 bases, and 8 bases had no gene match. This CDR3 has 13 amino acids. The CDR3 sequence is CASTPAGENEQYF. The CDR3 nucleotides are TGTGCCAGCACCCCGGCGGGGGAAAACGAGCAGTACTTC.

This clonotype was picked up a small number of times. The V and J genes are TRBV12-3 or TRBV12-4 and TRBJ1-6, with D possibly TRBD1 on 6 matching bases. This CDR3 region has 12 residues. Trimming cost V 5 bases and J 13 bases, with 12 bases left between them. In nucleotides, the CDR3 is TGTGCCAGCAGTCCCGACAGGTTTCCCCTCCACTTT. Encoded protein: CASSPDRFPLHF.

This clonotype was found many times. V is TRBV2 and J is TRBJ2-1; the D is unclear. Germline V CDR1 and CDR2: SNHLY, FYNNEI. This CDR3 contains 12 residues. V dropped 7 bases and J dropped 5 bases, with 9 bases sitting between them. CDR3 loop: CASKVPNNEQFF. CDR3 coding DNA: TGTGCCAGCAAAGTGCCTAACAATGAGCAGTTCTTC.